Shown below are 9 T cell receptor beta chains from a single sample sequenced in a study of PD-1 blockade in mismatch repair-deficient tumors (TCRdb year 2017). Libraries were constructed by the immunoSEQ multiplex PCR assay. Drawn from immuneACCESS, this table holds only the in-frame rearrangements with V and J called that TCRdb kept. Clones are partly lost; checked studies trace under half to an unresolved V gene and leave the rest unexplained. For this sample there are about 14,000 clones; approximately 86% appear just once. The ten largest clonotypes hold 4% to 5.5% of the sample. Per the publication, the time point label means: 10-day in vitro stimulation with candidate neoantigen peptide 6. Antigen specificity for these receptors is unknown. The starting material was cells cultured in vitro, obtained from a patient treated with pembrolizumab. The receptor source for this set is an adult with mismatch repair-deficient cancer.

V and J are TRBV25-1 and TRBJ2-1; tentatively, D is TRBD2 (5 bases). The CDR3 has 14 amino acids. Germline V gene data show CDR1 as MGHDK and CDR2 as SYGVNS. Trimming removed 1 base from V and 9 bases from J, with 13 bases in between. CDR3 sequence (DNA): TGTGCCAGCAGTGAATTTCAGGAGGAAGGTGAGCAGTTCTTC. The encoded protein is CASSEFQEEGEQFF.

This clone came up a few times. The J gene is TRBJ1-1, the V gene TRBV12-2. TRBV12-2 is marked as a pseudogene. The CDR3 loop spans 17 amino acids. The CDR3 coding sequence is TGTGCAAGTCGCTTAGCCGGGAGGGGAAGCGAGAACACTGAAGCTTTCTTT. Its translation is CASRLAGRGSENTEAFF.

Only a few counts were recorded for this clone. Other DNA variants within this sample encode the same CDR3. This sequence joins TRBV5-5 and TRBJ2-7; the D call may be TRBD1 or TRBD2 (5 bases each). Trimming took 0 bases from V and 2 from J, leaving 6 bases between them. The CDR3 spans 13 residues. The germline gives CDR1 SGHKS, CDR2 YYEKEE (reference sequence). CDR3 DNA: TGTGCCAGCAGCTTGGGGGGGACCTACGAGCAGTACTTC. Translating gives CASSLGGTYEQYF.

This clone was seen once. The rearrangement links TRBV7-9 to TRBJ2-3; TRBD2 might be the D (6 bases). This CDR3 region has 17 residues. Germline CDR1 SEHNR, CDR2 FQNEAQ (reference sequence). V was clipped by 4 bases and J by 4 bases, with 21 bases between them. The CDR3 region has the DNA TGTGCCAGCAGCTCCCCGTTGGGGGGAGTGACGGCAGATACGCAGTATTTT. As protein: CASSSPLGGVTADTQYF.

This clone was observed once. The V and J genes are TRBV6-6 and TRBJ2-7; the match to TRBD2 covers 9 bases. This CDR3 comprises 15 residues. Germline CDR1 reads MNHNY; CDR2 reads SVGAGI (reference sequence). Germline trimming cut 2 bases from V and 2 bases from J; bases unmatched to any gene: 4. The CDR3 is CASSYDSSGAYEQYF. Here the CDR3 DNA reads TGTGCCAGCAGTTACGATTCTAGCGGGGCCTACGAGCAGTACTTC.

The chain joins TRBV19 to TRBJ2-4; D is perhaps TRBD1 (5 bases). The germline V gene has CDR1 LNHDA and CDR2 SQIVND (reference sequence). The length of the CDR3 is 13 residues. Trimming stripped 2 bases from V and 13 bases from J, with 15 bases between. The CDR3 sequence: CASSILGMTVQYF. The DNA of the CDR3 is TGTGCCAGTAGTATACTTGGGATGACAGTCCAGTACTTC.

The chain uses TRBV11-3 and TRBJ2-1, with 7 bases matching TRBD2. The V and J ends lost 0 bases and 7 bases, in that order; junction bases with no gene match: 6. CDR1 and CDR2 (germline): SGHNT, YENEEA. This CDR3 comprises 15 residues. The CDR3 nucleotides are TGTGCCAGCAGCTTAGAGGGAGGGATGGGAAATGAGCAGTTCTTC. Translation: CASSLEGGMGNEQFF.

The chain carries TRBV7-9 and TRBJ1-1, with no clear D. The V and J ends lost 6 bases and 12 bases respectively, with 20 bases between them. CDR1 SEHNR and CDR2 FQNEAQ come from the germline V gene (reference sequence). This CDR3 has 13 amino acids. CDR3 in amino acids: CASSSPRAPRTFF. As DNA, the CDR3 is TGTGCCAGCAGTTCACCCCGGGCCCCAAGGACTTTCTTT.

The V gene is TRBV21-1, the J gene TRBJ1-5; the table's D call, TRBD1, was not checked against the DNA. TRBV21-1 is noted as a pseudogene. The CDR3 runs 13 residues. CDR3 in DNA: TGTGCCAGCAGGCAACAGGTTCATCAGCCCCAGCATTTT. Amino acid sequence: CASRQQVHQPQHF.